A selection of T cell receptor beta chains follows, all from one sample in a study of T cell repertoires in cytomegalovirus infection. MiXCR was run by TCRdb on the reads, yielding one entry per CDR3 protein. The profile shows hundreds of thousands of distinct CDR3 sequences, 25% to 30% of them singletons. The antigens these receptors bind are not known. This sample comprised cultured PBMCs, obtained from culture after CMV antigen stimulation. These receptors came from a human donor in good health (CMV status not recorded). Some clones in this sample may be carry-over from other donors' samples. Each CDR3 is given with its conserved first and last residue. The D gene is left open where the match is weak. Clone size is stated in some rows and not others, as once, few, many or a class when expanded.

TGCAGTGCTAGAGATCGTGAGAACGAGCAGTACTTC | CSARDRENEQYF | NA | 12 | TRBJ2-7 | NA | TRBV20-1
TGTGCCAGCAGCCAAGACGGCAGTGTGAAATACGAGCAGTACTTC | CASSQDGSVKYEQYF | NA | 15 | TRBJ2-7 | NA | TRBV14
TGTGCCAGCAGCTTACTTCGGGAGATCTCCTACAATGAGCAGTTCTTC | CASSLLREISYNEQFF | NA | 16 | TRBJ2-1 | few | TRBV7-3
TGTGCCAGCAGACAGACAGGGTGGCATTCACCCCTCCACTTT | CASRQTGWHSPLHF | TRBD1 | 14 | TRBJ1-6 | NA | TRBV12-3/TRBV12-4
TGCGCCAGCAGCTTGGCTGGCAGGGGGCGCGAATACTATGGCTACACCTTC | CASSLAGRGREYYGYTF | TRBD1 | 17 | TRBJ1-2 | NA | TRBV5-1
TGTGCCAGCAGCTCCCTATCGTCGGGAGTAGGACGGTTCTTC | CASSSLSSGVGRFF | NA | 14 | TRBJ2-1 | few | TRBV7-9
TGTGCCAGCAGCCAACATCAGGGGCTGGGGGGTTGTGAAAAACTGTTTTTT | CASSQHQGLGGCEKLFF | NA | 17 | TRBJ1-4 | few | TRBV7-3
TGTGCCAGCAGCTTAGTACAGGGCCCTCAGCGGGAGCAGTTCTTC | CASSLVQGPQREQFF | NA | 15 | TRBJ2-1 | many | TRBV11-2
TGTGCCAGTAGTATCGGGACAGGGTCGAACCAGCCCCAGCATTTT | CASSIGTGSNQPQHF | TRBD1 | 15 | TRBJ1-5 | NA | TRBV19
TGTGCCAGTTCGGCAGGCAATCAGCCCCAGCATTTT | CASSAGNQPQHF | NA | 12 | TRBJ1-5 | NA | TRBV19
TGTGCCAGCAGCTTAGAAGGCGGTCGAACAGAGACCCAGTACTTC | CASSLEGGRTETQYF | NA | 15 | TRBJ2-5 | NA | TRBV7-2
TGTGCCAGCAGCCGCTGGGGCGGGGGGGCGAGCGAGCAGTACTTC | CASSRWGGGASEQYF | TRBD2 | 15 | TRBJ2-7 | few | TRBV7-2
TGTGCCAGCAATGGACTTACTGGCTACGAGCAGTACTTC | CASNGLTGYEQYF | NA | 13 | TRBJ2-7 | many | TRBV2
TGTGCCAGCAGCATCAATGATAAGTTTTTCTCTGGAAACACCATATATTTT | CASSINDKFFSGNTIYF | NA | 17 | TRBJ1-3 | NA | TRBV6-5
TGTGCCAGCAGCTTTTCAGAAGCGGGAGGGGGAAATGAGCAGTTCTTC | CASSFSEAGGGNEQFF | TRBD2 | 16 | TRBJ2-1 | NA | TRBV7-9
TGTGCCAGCAGTTATGCCACCGGGTTCAATTCACCCCTCCACTTT | CASSYATGFNSPLHF | NA | 15 | TRBJ1-6 | NA | TRBV6-2/TRBV6-3
TGTGCCAGCAGTCATACTAGCATTGGGTCCTACGAGCAGTACTTC | CASSHTSIGSYEQYF | NA | 15 | TRBJ2-7 | many | TRBV28
TGTGCCAGCAGCCGTAGCGGGACTTACACAGATACGCAGTATTTT | CASSRSGTYTDTQYF | TRBD2 | 15 | TRBJ2-3 | few | TRBV11-2
TGCAGTGCTAGAGATCGTAGTCGAACTTACAATGAGCAGTTCTTC | CSARDRSRTYNEQFF | NA | 15 | TRBJ2-1 | NA | TRBV20-1
TGTGCCAGCAGACGACAGGGCGCGAGGGCTTTCTTT | CASRRQGARAFF | TRBD1 | 12 | TRBJ1-1 | few | TRBV3-1